A single count supports the clone carrying this T cell receptor (beta chain). Its antigen is as yet unknown. Without exception, sorted populations had purity beyond 95%. The data were taken from a study of beta chain features in type 1 diabetes. Overall study findings and caveats: There was a moderate but significant shortening of TCRB CDR3s in all four CD4+ subsets of Type 1 diabetes patients.

The authors reverse transcribed all of the isolated RNA, so sequencing captured expressed TCRB transcripts. Some clones are missing from TCRdb's copy, which holds only in-frame ones; the method was immunoSEQ multiplex PCR. In the table there are roughly 700,000 clones, roughly 13% of which are singletons. The source is a man between 18 and 29 years old with type 1 diabetes. Material for sequencing was naive CD4+ T cells from blood.

The CDR3 region is CAWSPLQVYTQYF. For the CDR3, the DNA is TGTGCCTGGAGTCCTCTACAGGTTTATACGCAGTATTTT. This rearrangement joins TRBV30 to TRBJ2-3, with D possibly matching TRBD1 (5 bases). Germline lookup yields CDR1 GTSNPN and CDR2 SVGIG (reference sequence). The CDR3 sequence is 13 residues long. Trimming left V 2 bases short and J 7 bases short, with 13 bases between.